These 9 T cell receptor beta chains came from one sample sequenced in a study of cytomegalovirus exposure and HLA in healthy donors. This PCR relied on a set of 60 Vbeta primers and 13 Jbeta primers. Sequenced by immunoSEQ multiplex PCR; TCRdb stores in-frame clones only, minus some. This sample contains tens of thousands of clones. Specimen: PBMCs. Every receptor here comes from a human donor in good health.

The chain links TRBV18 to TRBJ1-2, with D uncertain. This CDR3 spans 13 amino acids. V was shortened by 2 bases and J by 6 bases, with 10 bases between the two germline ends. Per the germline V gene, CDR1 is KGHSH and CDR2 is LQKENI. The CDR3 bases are TGTGCCAGCTCACCAGGCGGGTGGGATGGCTACACCTTC. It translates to CASSPGGWDGYTF.

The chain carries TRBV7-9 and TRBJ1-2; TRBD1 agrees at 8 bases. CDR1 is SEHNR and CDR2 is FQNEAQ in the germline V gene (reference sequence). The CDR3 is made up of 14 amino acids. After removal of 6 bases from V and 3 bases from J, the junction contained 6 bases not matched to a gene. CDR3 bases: TGTGCCAGCAGAGGGACAGGCGTGCACTATGGCTACACCTTC. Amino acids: CASRGTGVHYGYTF.

The CDR3 sequence is CASSITINEAFF. As DNA, the CDR3 is TGTGCCAGTAGTATCACAATAAATGAAGCTTTCTTT. The chain recombines TRBV19 with TRBJ1-1; no clear D gene. The CDR3 totals 12 residues. From germline, CDR1 is LNHDA and CDR2 SQIVND (reference sequence). Trimming took off 3 bases at V and 7 bases at J, with 9 bases between the two ends.

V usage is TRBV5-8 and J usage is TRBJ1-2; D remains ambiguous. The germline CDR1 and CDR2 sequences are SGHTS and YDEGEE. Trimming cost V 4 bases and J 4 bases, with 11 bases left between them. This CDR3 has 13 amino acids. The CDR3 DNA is TGTGCCAGCAGCCCCCAACCCAGCTATGGCTACACCTTC. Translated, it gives CASSPQPSYGYTF. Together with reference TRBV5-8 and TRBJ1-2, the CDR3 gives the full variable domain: EAGVTQSPTHLIKTRGQQATLRCSPISGHTSVYWYQQALGLGLQFLLWYDEGEERNRGNFPPRFSGRQFPNYSSELNVNALELEDSALYLCASSPQPSYGYTFGSGTRLTVV.

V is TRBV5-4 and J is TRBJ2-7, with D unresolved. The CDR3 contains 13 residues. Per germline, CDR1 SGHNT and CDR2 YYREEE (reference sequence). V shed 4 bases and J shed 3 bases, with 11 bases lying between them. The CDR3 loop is CASSRARNYEQYF. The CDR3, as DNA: TGTGCCAGCAGCAGAGCGCGGAACTACGAGCAGTACTTC.

Here the CDR3 reads CASSLGSSNEQFF. The CDR3 DNA is TGTGCCAGCAGCTTAGGCTCGAGCAATGAGCAGTTCTTC. This rearrangement joins TRBV11-3 to TRBJ2-1, with D uncertain. Trimming pared 1 base from V and 6 bases from J, leaving 7 bases between. This CDR3 has 13 residues. CDR1 is SGHNT and CDR2 is YENEEA in the germline V gene.

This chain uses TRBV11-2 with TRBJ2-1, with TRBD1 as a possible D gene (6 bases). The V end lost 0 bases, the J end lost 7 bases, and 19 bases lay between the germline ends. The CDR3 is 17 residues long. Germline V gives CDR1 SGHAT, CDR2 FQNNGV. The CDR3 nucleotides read TGTGCCAGCAGCTTAGATCGAGGACAGTTGAGCTATAATGAGCAGTTCTTC. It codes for CASSLDRGQLSYNEQFF.

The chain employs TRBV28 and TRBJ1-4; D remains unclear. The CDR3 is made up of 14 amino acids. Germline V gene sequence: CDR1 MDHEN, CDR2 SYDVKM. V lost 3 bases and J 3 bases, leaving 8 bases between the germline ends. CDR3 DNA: TGTGCCAGCAGTTTTCGCGGTGCTAATGAAAAACTGTTTTTT. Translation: CASSFRGANEKLFF.

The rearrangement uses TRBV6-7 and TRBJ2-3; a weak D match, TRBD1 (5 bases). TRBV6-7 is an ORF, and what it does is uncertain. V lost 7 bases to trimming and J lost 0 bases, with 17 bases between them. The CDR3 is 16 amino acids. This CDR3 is CASTSIDSRSTDTQYF. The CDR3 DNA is TGTGCCAGCACCTCCATCGACAGTCGCAGCACAGATACGCAGTATTTT.